Sequencing of this T cell receptor beta chain was carried out in a study of a mutant IDH1 vaccine in newly diagnosed glioma. Only in-frame clones appear in the TCRdb table, and some are missing; sequencing was by immunoSEQ multiplex PCR. This sample has tens of thousands of clones, with over 70% found just once. Comments on this clone: The antigen is unknown.

Specified time point: week 11, during vaccination. Mutant IDH1 20-mer peptide, at 300 ug, made up each vaccine dose, with topical imiquimod. Germline CDR1 SGHTA, CDR2 FQGNSA. The junction had 3 bases not matched to a gene; V was cut back by 5 bases and J by 2 bases. The CDR3 is made up of 14 amino acids. The chain couples TRBV7-2 to TRBJ2-3; TRBD1 matches 8 bases. This receptor was taken from a man aged 45-60 years with glioma. The sample was PBMCs, taken from a glioma patient whose treatment included an IDH1 peptide vaccine. CDR3 loop: CASSPTGATDTQYF. The CDR3 region has the DNA TGTGCCAGCAGCCCGACAGGGGCCACAGATACGCAGTATTTT.